This T cell receptor beta chain was recovered during a study of shared clonotypes between healthy human individuals. As for the study in general: In total, the donors were a couple of women and a few men aged 18 to 49.

Authors' processing steps: Without quality scores, immunoSEQ junctional reads could not be filtered like full-length reads. The protocol was immunoSEQ multiplex PCR, while the TCRdb copy is restricted to in-frame clones and leaves out a portion. The V and J calls and clone size come from that table; D and trimming were worked out from the DNA. This table holds hundreds of thousands of clones, around 97% found once. Germline V lookup: CDR1 SGHRS, CDR2 YFSETQ. V was shortened by 4 bases and J by 6 bases, with 17 bases between the two germline ends. The length of the CDR3 is 15 residues. This chain connects TRBV5-1 to TRBJ2-1; D uncertain. The sequence was obtained from a woman between 25 and 40 years old in good health. Sequenced sample: naive CD4+ T cells sorted from blood. Documented subset: CD45RA+ positively selected. The CDR3 here is CASSAATPWGNEQFF. The DNA for the CDR3 is TGCGCCAGCAGCGCCGCAACGCCCTGGGGCAATGAGCAGTTCTTC.